The 9 T cell receptor beta chains listed next were all sequenced from one sample in a study of T cells in Graves' hyperthyroidism and ophthalmopathy. TCR beta CDR3 region amplification was performed from RNA transcripts. Researchers ran a first-round RT-PCR on the TCR CDR3 using the HTBI primer set. MiXCR was run by TCRdb on the multiplex PCR reads, yielding one entry per CDR3 protein. The table records roughly 710,000 distinct CDR3 sequences, about 35% of them present only once. The sample consisted of blood. The receptors shown here come from a woman aged 40 to 50 with Graves' hyperthyroidism.

This clonotype turned up a few times. The chain links TRBV6-5 to TRBJ1-1, with D uncertain. The germline CDR1 and CDR2 sequences are MNHEY and SVGAGI. V lost 6 bases and J 1 base, leaving 12 bases between the germline ends. The CDR3 is 14 residues long. Here the CDR3 reads CASSTRGPNTEAFF. The CDR3 nucleotides are TGTGCCAGCAGCACTCGAGGACCGAACACTGAAGCTTTCTTT.

The chain joins TRBV10-2 to TRBJ1-1, with a weak D call TRBD1 (5 bases). Trimming pared 9 bases from V and 4 bases from J, leaving 12 bases between. CDR1 and CDR2 (germline): WSHSY, SAAADI. The length of the CDR3 is 12 residues. The CDR3 DNA sequence: TGCGCCAGTGCGGACGGGGCCACTGAAGCTTTCTTT. It codes for CASADGATEAFF.

This clonotype was counted at least ten times. This chain uses TRBV6-5 with TRBJ1-2; 7 positions match TRBD1. Germline-derived CDR1 and CDR2 are MNHEY and SVGAGI. The CDR3 length is 13 residues. Trimming at V came to 10 bases and at J to 4 bases, leaving 9 bases not matched to a gene. The CDR3 coding sequence is TGTGCCACACGACAGGGAGCGGGCTATGGCTACACCTTC. Translating gives CATRQGAGYGYTF.

There are many counts of this clonotype. The rearrangement uses TRBV10-3 and TRBJ1-2, with D unclear. The CDR3 runs 15 residues. The V and J ends lost 3 bases and 6 bases respectively, with 17 bases between them. Germline V CDR1 and CDR2: ENHRY, SYGVKD. The CDR3 is CAISDAWEHPNGYTF. The CDR3, as DNA: TGTGCCATCAGTGATGCCTGGGAGCACCCGAATGGCTACACCTTC.

A remark on this clonotype: No conserved phenylalanine or tryptophan ends this CDR3, so it is likely a read error. The DNA is left out, because the CDR3 cannot be placed on it with certainty; the CDR3 is given as TCRdb lists it. This rearrangement joins TRBV7-9 to TRBJ1-3; the D call of TRBD1 is as the table states it, not checked on the DNA. The CDR3 region is 11 residues in length, termini included. The V gene's germline CDR1 is SEHNR and CDR2 FQNEAQ (reference sequence). Here the CDR3 reads CASSSRQGRCL.

The rearrangement joins TRBV4-1 to TRBJ2-7; D is possibly TRBD2 (5 bases). Germline CDR1 and CDR2: MGHRA and YSYEKL. The CDR3 spans 15 residues. The V gene lost 1 base and the J gene lost 3 bases, with 13 bases spanning the gap. The DNA of the CDR3 is TGCGCCAGCAGCCAAGTAGAGGCCAGCGGCTACGAGCAGTACTTC. Translating it yields CASSQVEASGYEQYF.

The table lists this clonotype with many counts. The gene calls are TRBV15 and TRBJ1-3, with D unclear. The CDR3 sequence is 15 residues long. V was shortened by 0 bases and J by 0 bases, with 6 bases between the two germline ends. CDR1 is LNHNV, CDR2 YYDKDF, per germline (reference sequence). The CDR3 bases are TGTGCCACCAGCAGAGATATGGGCTCTGGAAACACCATATATTTT. This sequence encodes CATSRDMGSGNTIYF.

The chain combines TRBV5-1 with TRBJ1-5; maybe TRBD1 (6 bases). With 4 bases removed from V and 0 bases from J, the gap between germline ends came to 20 bases. Germline CDR1 is SGHRS and CDR2 is YFSETQ. The CDR3 extends over 18 amino acids. The CDR3, as DNA: TGCGCCAGCAGCCAACGGGGGGGGCAACACTTTAGCAATCAGCCCCAGCATTTT. Translating it yields CASSQRGGQHFSNQPQHF.

This chain joins TRBV27 and TRBJ2-5; D may be TRBD2 (5 bases). Trimming removed 3 bases at V and 3 bases at J, with 14 bases between. Germline CDR1 and CDR2: MNHEY and SMNVEV (reference sequence). This CDR3 comprises 15 residues. The CDR3 sequence: CASSFGKGIKETQYF. CDR3 nucleotide sequence: TGTGCCAGCAGTTTCGGGAAGGGTATTAAAGAGACCCAGTACTTC.